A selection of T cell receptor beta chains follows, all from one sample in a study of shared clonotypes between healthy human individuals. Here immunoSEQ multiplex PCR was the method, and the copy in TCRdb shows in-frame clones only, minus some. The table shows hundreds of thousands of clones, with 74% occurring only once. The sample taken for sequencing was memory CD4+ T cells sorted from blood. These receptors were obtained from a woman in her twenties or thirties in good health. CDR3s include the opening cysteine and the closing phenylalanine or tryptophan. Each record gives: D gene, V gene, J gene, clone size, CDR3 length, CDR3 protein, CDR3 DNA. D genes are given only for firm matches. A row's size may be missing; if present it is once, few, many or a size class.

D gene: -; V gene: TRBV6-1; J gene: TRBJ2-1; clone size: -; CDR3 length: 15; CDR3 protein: CASTVSRSSYNEQFF; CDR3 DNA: TGTGCCAGCACGGTCAGTAGAAGCTCCTACAATGAGCAGTTCTTC
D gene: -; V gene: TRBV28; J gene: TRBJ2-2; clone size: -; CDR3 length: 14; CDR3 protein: CASRYRQHTGELFF; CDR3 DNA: TGTGCCAGCCGATATCGACAGCACACCGGGGAGCTGTTTTTT
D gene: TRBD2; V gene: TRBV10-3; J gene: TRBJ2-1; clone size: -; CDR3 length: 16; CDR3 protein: CAISESRTSAYNEQFF; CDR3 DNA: TGTGCCATCAGTGAGTCCCGGACTAGCGCATATAATGAGCAGTTCTTC
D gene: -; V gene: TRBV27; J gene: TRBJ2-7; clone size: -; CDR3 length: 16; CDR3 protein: CASRNTSWGRISEQYF; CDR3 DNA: TGTGCCAGCAGAAACACATCCTGGGGCAGGATCTCCGAGCAGTACTTC
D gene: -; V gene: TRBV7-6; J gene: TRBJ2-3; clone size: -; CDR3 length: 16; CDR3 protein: CASSLGPGSSTDTQYF; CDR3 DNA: TGTGCCAGCAGCTTAGGCCCCGGGAGTTCCACAGATACGCAGTATTTT
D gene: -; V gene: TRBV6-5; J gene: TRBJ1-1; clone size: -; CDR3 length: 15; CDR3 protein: CASSPLGAWGPEAFF; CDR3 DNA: TGTGCCAGCAGCCCCTTGGGGGCCTGGGGGCCTGAAGCTTTCTTT
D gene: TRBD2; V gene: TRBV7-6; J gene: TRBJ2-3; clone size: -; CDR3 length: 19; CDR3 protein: CASSSTLGVLAGVSDTQYF; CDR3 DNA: TGTGCCAGCAGCTCCACATTAGGGGTACTAGCGGGAGTATCAGATACGCAGTATTTT
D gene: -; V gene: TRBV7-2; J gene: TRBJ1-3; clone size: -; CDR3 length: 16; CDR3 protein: CASSLALIYSGNTIYF; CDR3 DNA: TGTGCCAGCAGCTTAGCGCTAATCTACTCTGGAAACACCATATATTTT
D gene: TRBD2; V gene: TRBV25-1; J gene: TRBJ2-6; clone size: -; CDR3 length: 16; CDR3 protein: CASSGSGDSGANVLTF; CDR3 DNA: TGTGCCAGCAGCGGTAGCGGGGACTCTGGGGCCAACGTCCTGACTTTC
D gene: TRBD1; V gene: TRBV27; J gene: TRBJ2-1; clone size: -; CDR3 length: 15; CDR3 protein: CASSFRGQGAFEQFF; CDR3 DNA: TGTGCCAGCAGTTTTCGGGGACAGGGGGCGTTTGAGCAGTTCTTC
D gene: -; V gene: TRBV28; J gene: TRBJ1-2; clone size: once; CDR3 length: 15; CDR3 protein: CASSPAGPANYGYTF; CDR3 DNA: TGTGCCAGCAGTCCTGCAGGTCCTGCTAACTATGGCTACACCTTC
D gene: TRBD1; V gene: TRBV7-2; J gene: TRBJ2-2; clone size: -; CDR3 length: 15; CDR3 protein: CASSSDRARGGELFF; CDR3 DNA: TGTGCCAGCAGCTCCGACAGGGCACGGGGCGGGGAGCTGTTTTTT
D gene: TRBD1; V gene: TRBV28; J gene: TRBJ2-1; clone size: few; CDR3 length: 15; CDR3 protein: CASSSGTGGEGEQFF; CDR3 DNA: TGTGCCAGCAGTTCCGGGACAGGGGGCGAGGGGGAGCAGTTCTTC
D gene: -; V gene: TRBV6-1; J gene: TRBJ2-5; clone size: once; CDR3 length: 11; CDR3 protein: CASTRVWEQYF; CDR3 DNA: TGTGCCAGCACAAGGGTTTGGGAGCAGTACTTC
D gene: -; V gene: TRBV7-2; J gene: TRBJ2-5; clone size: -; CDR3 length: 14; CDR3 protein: CASSPWGARETQYF; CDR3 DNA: TGTGCCAGCAGCCCCTGGGGGGCGCGGGAGACCCAGTACTTC
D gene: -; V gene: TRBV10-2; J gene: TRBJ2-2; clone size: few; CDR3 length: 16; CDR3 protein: CATRKGGTQNTGELFF; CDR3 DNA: TGCGCCACTAGGAAGGGGGGAACCCAAAACACCGGGGAGCTGTTTTTT
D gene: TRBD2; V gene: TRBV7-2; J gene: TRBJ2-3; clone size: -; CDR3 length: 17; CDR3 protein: CASSSPGLAGYVDTQYF; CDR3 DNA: TGTGCCAGCAGCTCTCCGGGACTAGCGGGATATGTAGATACGCAGTATTTT
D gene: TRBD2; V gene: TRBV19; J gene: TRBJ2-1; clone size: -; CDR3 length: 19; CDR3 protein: CASRRSGTRGLAGYNEQFF; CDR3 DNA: TGTGCCAGTAGGCGGTCCGGGACACGAGGACTAGCGGGATACAATGAGCAGTTCTTC
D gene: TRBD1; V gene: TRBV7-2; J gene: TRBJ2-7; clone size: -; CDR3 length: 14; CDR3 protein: CASRGDSSSYEQYF; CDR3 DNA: TGTGCCAGCAGAGGGGACAGTTCCTCCTACGAGCAGTACTTC
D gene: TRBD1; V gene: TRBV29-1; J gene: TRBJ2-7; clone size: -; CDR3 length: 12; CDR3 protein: CSVETQGSEQYF; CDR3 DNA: TGCAGCGTCGAAACACAGGGGAGCGAGCAGTACTTC
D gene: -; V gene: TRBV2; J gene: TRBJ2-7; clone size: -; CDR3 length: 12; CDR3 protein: CASSYTIYEQYF; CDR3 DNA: TGTGCCAGCAGTTATACCATCTACGAGCAGTACTTC
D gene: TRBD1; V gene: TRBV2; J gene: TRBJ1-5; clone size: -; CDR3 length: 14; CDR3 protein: CASSETTGDQPQHF; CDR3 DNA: TGTGCCAGCAGTGAGACTACAGGGGATCAGCCCCAGCATTTT
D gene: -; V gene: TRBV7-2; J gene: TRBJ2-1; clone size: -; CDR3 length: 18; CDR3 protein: CASSLAPGRIQSYNEQFF; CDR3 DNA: TGTGCCAGCAGCTTAGCCCCGGGGCGGATTCAGAGCTACAATGAGCAGTTCTTC
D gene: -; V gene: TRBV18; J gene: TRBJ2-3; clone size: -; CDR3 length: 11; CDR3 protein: CASSPIDTQYF; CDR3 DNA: TGTGCCAGCTCACCAATCGATACGCAGTATTTT
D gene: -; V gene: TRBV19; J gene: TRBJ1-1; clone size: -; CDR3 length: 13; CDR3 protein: CASSGTWGTEAFF; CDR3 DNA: TGTGCCAGTAGTGGGACCTGGGGTACTGAAGCTTTCTTT
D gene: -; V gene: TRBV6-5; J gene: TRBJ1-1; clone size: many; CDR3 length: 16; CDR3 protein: CASSYSTGGGGTEAFF; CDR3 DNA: TGTGCCAGCAGTTACTCGACGGGGGGAGGTGGCACTGAAGCTTTCTTT
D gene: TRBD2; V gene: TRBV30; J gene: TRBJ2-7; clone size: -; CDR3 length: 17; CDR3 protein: CAWSDPRQTGSGNEQYF; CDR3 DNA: TGTGCCTGGAGTGATCCTCGACAGACTGGGAGCGGGAACGAGCAGTACTTC
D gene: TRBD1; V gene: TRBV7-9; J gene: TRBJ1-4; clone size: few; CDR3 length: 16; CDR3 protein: CASSLLRDRANEKLFF; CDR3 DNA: TGTGCCAGCAGCCTCCTCCGGGACAGGGCTAATGAAAAACTGTTTTTT
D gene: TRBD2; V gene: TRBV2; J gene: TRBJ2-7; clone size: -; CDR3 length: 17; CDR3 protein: CASTSQLAGVSSYEQYF; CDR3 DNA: TGTGCCAGCACCTCCCAACTAGCGGGAGTCTCGTCCTACGAGCAGTACTTC
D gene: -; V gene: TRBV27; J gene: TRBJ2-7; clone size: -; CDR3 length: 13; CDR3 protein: CASSGGHSYEQYF; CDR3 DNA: TGTGCCAGCAGTGGCGGTCACTCCTACGAGCAGTACTTC
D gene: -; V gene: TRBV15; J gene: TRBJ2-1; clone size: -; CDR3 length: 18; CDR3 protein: CATSRAMNSDSSYNEQFF; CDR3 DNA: TGTGCCACCAGCAGAGCCATGAATAGCGATAGCTCCTACAATGAGCAGTTCTTC
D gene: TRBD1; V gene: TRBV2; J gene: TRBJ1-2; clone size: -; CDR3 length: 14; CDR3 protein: CASSDQGASYGYTF; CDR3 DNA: TGTGCCAGCAGTGACCAGGGGGCCTCCTATGGCTACACCTTC
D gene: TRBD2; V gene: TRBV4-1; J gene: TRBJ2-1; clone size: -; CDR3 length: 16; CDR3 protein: CASSRPGRETYNEQFF; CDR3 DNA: TGCGCCAGCAGCCGCCCGGGGCGGGAGACCTACAATGAGCAGTTCTTC
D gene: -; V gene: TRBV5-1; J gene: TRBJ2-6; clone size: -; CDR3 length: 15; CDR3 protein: CASSLGHLGANVLTF; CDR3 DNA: TGCGCCAGCAGCTTAGGACACCTTGGGGCCAACGTCCTGACTTTC
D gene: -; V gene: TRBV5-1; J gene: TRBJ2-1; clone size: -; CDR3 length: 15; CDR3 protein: CASSSDKTFPNEQFF; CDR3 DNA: TGCGCCAGCAGTTCGGACAAGACTTTCCCCAATGAGCAGTTCTTC
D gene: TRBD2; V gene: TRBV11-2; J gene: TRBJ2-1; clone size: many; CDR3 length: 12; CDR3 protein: CASSLAGGEQFF; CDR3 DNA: TGTGCCAGCAGCTTAGCGGGGGGTGAGCAGTTCTTC
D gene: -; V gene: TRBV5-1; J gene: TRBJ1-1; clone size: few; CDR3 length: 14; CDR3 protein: CASSPDSQNTEAFF; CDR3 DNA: TGCGCCAGCAGCCCGGACAGCCAGAACACTGAAGCTTTCTTT
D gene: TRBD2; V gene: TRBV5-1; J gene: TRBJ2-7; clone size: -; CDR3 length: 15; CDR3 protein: CASSPAGTSGYEQYF; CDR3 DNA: TGCGCCAGCAGCCCAGCAGGGACTAGCGGCTACGAGCAGTACTTC
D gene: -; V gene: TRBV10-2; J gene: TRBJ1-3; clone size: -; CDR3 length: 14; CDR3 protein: CASRDSASGNTIYF; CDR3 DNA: TGCGCCAGCAGGGACAGTGCCTCTGGAAACACCATATATTTT
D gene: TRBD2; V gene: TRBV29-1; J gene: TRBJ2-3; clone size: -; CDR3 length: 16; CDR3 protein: CSAVTGGTSLADTQYF; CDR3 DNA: TGCAGCGCTGTGACAGGCGGGACTAGTCTGGCAGATACGCAGTATTTT
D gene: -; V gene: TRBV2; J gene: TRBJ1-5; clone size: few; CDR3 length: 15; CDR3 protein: CASSVRPEGNQPQHF; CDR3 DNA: TGTGCCAGCAGTGTCCGACCAGAAGGCAATCAGCCCCAGCATTTT
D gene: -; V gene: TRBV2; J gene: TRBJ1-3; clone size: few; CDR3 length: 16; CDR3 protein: CASSANYRVKGNTIYF; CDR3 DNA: TGTGCCAGCAGTGCAAATTACAGGGTAAAAGGAAACACCATATATTTT
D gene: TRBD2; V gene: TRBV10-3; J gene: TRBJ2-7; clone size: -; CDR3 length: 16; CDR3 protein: CAISNPPGLGVYEQYF; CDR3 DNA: TGTGCCATCAGTAATCCGCCGGGACTAGGCGTATACGAGCAGTACTTC
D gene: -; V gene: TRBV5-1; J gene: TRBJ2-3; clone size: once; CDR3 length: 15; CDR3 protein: CASSGGRASTDTQYF; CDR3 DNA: TGCGCCAGCAGCGGGGGGCGGGCAAGCACAGATACGCAGTATTTT
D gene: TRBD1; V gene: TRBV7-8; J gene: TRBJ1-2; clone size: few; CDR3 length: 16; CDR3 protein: CASSLESGQGNGGYTF; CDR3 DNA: TGTGCCAGCAGCTTGGAAAGTGGACAGGGGAACGGTGGCTACACCTTC
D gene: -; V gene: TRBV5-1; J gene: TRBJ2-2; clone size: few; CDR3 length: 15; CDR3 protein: CASSQRTSRGGELFF; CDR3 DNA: TGCGCCAGCAGCCAGCGCACGAGCCGGGGCGGGGAGCTGTTTTTT
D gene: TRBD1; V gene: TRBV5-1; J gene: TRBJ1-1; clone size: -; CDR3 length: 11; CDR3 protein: CASSSGTGTFF; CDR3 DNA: TGCGCCAGCAGCTCCGGGACAGGGACTTTCTTT
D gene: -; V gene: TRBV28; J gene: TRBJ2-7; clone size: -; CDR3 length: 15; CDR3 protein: CASNGRTVYSYEQYF; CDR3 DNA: TGTGCCAGCAATGGTCGGACAGTATACTCCTACGAGCAGTACTTC
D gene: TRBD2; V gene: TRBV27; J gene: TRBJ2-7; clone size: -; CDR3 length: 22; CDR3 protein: CASSGAFGRSPSGSSKPYEQYF; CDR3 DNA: TGTGCCAGCAGTGGAGCCTTCGGGAGGTCTCCTAGCGGGAGTTCCAAGCCTTACGAGCAGTACTTC